The present T cell receptor beta chain was sequenced within a study of persistence of HIV-infected CD4 T cells. Turning to the study itself: CD4+ T cells responding to CMV or HIV-1 Gag were isolated. Study findings and constraints: TCRbeta richness was lower in CMV- and Gag-responding cells than in anti-CD3/anti-CD28-responding cells. Degenerate expanded CDR3beta sequences were enriched among CMV- and Gag-responding cells.

This was the immunoSEQ version 4 assay in survey mode. Genomic DNA was diluted to roughly 9.4 ng/uL, up to 1 ug per sample. Sequenced by immunoSEQ multiplex PCR; TCRdb stores in-frame clones only, minus some. This sample has 35,000 to 40,000 clones, with over 80% found just once. The CDR3 loop spans 15 amino acids. V dropped 7 bases and J dropped 7 bases, with 17 bases sitting between them. Germline V lookup: CDR1 MDHEN, CDR2 SYDVKM. Cells were stimulated with CMV-infected fibroblast lysates at approximately 10 ug/mL. Sorted nonresponding memory CD4+ T cells were CD40L-negative, CD69-negative, CD45RO-high. This clone was found once. Its specificity is unknown.

The sequences come from CD4+ T cells sorted from PBMCs after approximately 19-hour stimulation, collected from a patient who received antiretroviral therapy. The J gene is TRBJ1-6, the V gene TRBV28; a weak D match, TRBD1 (5 bases). This receptor was identified in an adult man with HIV who was CMV-seropositive. CDR3 residues: CASIRLGVRNSPLHF. The CDR3, as DNA: TGTGCCAGCATCCGTTTGGGGGTAAGGAATTCACCCCTCCACTTT. Based on the CDR3 plus reference TRBV28 and TRBJ1-6, the full variable domain is DVKVTQSSRYLVKRTGEKVFLECVQDMDHENMFWYRQDPGLGLRLIYFSYDVKMKEKGDIPEGYSVSREKKERFSLILESASTNQTSMYLCASIRLGVRNSPLHFGNGTRLTVT.